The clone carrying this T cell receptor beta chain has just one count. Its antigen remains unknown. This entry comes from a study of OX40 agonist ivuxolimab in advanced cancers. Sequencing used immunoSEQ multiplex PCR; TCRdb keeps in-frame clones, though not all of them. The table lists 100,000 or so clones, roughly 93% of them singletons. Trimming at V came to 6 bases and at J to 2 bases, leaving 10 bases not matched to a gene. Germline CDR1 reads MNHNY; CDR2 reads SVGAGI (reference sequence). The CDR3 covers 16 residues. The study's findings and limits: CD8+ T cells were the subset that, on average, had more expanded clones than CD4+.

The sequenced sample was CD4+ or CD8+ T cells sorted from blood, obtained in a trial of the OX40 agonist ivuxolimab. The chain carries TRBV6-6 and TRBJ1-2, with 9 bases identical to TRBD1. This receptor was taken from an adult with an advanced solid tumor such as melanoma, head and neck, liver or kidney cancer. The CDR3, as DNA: TGTGCCAGCAGACTCCAACAGGGGGCAGGGAACTATGGCTACACCTTC. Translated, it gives CASRLQQGAGNYGYTF.